This T cell receptor beta chain appears in the sequencing data of a study of response to subunit inactivated influenza vaccine (dated by TCRdb to 2016 to 2019). With respect to the entire study: Deep quantitative profiling of the T cell receptor repertoire was used in the study to follow responses to a trivalent subunit inactivated influenza vaccine.

The library was built by means of RT-PCR. TCRdb names Illumina HiSeq 2500 as the instrument used. TCRdb passed the public sequencing reads through fastp at Q25 and MiXCR, retaining productive beta sequences. A single entry per CDR3 protein holds the most common genes and DNA from its merged rows. This sample has 170,000 or so distinct CDR3 sequences in its table, and about 10% of those were observed once. Roughly a third of the sample comes from the top ten. Remarks on this clonotype: Its cognate antigen has yet to be identified. No quality values exist for individual bases; no much larger clone is one base distant.

The germline V gene encodes CDR1 SGDLS and CDR2 YYNGEE. Trimming removed 0 bases from V and 2 bases from J; the gene matches leave 4 bases unexplained. Including the terminal cysteine and phenylalanine, the CDR3 comprises 17 residues. The only DNA kept is the CDR3, 51 bases in frame from the first base. The investigation overall reported the following: According to the authors, only a limited number of new T cells may be recruited by each seasonal influenza vaccination.

The rearranged chain carries TRBV9 and TRBJ2-7, and 14 junctional nucleotides match TRBD2. The sequences come from CD8+ T cells sorted from PBMCs, collected 23 months after vaccination. The source of this sequence is a man aged 50-75 years who received an inactivated influenza vaccine. Donor details come from another sample of the same person, matched by shared clones. Read as DNA, the sequence is TGTGCCAGCAGCGTAGGTCGGACTAGCGGGGGGACCTACGAGCAGTACTTC. Its protein product is CASSVGRTSGGTYEQYF. The CDR3 plus the reference TRBV9 and TRBJ2-7 genes for the other parts give the full variable domain: DSGVTQTPKHLITATGQRVTLRCSPRSGDLSVYWYQQSLDQGLQFLIQYYNGEERAKGNILERFSAQQFPDLHSELNLSSLELGDSALYFCASSVGRTSGGTYEQYFGPGTRLTVT.